This TCR beta chain is drawn from a study of regulatory T cells in long-lasting Graves disease. Time point given: newly diagnosed GD, antithyroid drugs for less than 3 months. Following extraction of RNA from PBMCs, that RNA was used to make the TCR library. The TCR beta library used iRepertoire HTBI primers with Arm-PCR amplification of CDR3. TCRdb fed the multiplex PCR reads into MiXCR, producing one record per CDR3 protein. Among about 450,000 distinct CDR3 sequences, around 15% were seen once, and the ten largest hold approximately 15%. Study results and caveats: Persistent disease was associated with favored TRBV28 usage and with favored use of TRBJ1-2 and TRBJ2-5.

This clonotype was observed a handful of times. Its antigen is unidentified. This CDR3 has 11 amino acids. Germline V gene data show CDR1 as SGHRS and CDR2 as YFSETQ. Unmatched junction bases numbered 2, after V lost 7 bases and J lost 8 bases. These records were also assigned to another study, of T cells in Graves' hyperthyroidism and ophthalmopathy. That source notes: Not enrolled were patients with uncontrolled infection, other autoimmune disease, pregnancy or lactation.

Sequenced here: peripheral blood mononuclear cells (PBMCs), sampled at new diagnosis, from a patient treated with antithyroid drugs. The TCR originated in a woman between 50 and 59 years old with Graves disease. The rearrangement uses TRBV5-1 and TRBJ2-1, with TRBD2 identical over 8 bases. As DNA, the CDR3 is TGCGCCAGCCGGGAGGGATATGAGCAGTTCTTC. Protein: CASREGYEQFF.